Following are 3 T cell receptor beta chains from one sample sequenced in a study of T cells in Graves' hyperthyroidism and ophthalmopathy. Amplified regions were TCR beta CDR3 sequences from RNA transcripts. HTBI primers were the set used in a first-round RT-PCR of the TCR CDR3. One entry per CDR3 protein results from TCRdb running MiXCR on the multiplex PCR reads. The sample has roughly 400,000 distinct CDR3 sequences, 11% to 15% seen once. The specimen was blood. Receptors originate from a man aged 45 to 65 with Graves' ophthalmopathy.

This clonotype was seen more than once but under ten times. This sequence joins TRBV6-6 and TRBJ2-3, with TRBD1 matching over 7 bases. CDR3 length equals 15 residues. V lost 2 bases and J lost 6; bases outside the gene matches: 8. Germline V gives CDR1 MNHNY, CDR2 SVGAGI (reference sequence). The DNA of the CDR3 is TGTGCCAGCAGTTACGCTAAGGGGGCTGGTGATACGCAGTATTTT. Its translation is CASSYAKGAGDTQYF.

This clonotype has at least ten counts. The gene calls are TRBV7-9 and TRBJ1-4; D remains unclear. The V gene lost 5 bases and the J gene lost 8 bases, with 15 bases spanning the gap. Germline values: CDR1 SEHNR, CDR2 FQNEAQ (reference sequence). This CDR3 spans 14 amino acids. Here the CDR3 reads CASSAVEVAEKLFF. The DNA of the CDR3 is TGTGCCAGCAGCGCAGTGGAGGTCGCAGAAAAACTGTTTTTT. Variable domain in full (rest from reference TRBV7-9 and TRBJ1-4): DTGVSQNPRHKITKRGQNVTFRCDPISEHNRLYWYRQTLGQGPEFLTYFQNEAQLEKSRLLSDRFSAERPKGSFSTLEIQRTEQGDSAMYLCASSAVEVAEKLFFGSGTQLSVL.

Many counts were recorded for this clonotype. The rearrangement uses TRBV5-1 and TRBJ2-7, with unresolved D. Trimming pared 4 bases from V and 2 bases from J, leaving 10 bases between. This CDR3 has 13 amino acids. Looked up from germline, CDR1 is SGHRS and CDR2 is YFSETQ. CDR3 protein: CASSKDRTYEQYF. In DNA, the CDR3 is TGCGCCAGCAGCAAGGACCGCACCTACGAGCAGTACTTC.